The table lists the clone carrying this T cell receptor (beta chain) with a few counts. Germline V gene lookup returns CDR1 WNHNN and CDR2 SYGVQD (reference sequence). Trimming cost V 8 bases and J 9 bases, with 14 bases left between them. The CDR3 sequence is 12 residues long. TCRdb keeps only in-frame clones here, not all; method: immunoSEQ multiplex PCR. The sample has tens of thousands of clones, around 96% seen once. The data originate from a study of cytomegalovirus exposure and HLA in healthy donors. The specimen was PBMCs. The chain recombines TRBV10-1 with TRBJ2-1, with TRBD2 as a possible D gene (5 bases). This clonotype was sampled from a man between 18 and 29 years old in good health and CMV-seropositive. The CDR3 loop is CASSEGAAEQFF. The CDR3 DNA reads as TGCGCCAGCTCAGAGGGAGCGGCTGAGCAGTTCTTC.